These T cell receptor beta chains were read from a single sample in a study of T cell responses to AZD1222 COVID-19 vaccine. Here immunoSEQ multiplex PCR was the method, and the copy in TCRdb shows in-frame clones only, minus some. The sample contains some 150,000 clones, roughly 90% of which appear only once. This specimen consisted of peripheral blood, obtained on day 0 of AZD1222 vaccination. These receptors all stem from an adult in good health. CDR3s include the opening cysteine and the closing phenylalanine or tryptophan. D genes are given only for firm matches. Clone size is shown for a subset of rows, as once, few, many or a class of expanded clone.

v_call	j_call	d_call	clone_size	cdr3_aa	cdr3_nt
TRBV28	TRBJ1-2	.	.	CASSLPRSVSVGGGHYGYTF	TGTGCCAGCAGTTTACCCCGCTCGGTTTCAGTGGGAGGGGGACACTATGGCTACACCTTC
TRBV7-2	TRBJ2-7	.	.	CASSLGVGKPYEQYF	TGTGCCAGCAGCTTAGGGGTAGGGAAACCCTACGAGCAGTACTTC
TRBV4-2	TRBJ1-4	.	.	CASSLGQSNEKLFF	TGTGCCAGCAGCCTAGGACAGAGTAATGAAAAACTGTTTTTT
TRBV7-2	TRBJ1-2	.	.	CASSLVWEDGYTF	TGTGCCAGCAGCTTAGTCTGGGAGGATGGCTACACCTTC
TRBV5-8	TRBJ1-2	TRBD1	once	CASSETGTGGIGYTF	TGTGCCAGCAGCGAAACCGGGACAGGGGGCATAGGCTACACCTTC
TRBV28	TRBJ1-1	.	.	CASSLDGSMNTEAFF	TGTGCCAGCAGTTTGGATGGTTCTATGAACACTGAAGCTTTCTTT
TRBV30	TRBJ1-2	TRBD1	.	CAWSVQARGQWGYTF	TGTGCCTGGAGTGTACAGGCCAGGGGGCAATGGGGCTACACCTTC
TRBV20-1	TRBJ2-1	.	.	CSAREGDEQFF	TGCAGTGCTAGAGAGGGTGATGAGCAGTTCTTC
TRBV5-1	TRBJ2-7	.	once	CASTLGLNHRIYEQYF	TGCGCCAGCACCTTAGGACTTAACCATCGGATCTACGAGCAGTACTTC
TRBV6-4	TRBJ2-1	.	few	CASSDSGLHEQFF	TGTGCCAGCAGTGATAGCGGTCTACATGAGCAGTTCTTC
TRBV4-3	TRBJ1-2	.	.	CASSQGPVPVRPFGYTF	TGCGCCAGCAGCCAAGGGCCGGTTCCGGTGCGACCGTTTGGCTACACCTTC
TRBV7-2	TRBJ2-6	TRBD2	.	CASSLVAGAGANVLTF	TGTGCCAGCAGCTTAGTCGCGGGGGCTGGGGCCAACGTCCTGACTTTC
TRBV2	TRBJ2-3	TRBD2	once	CASSRTSGRGHTQYF	TGTGCCAGCTCCCGGACTAGCGGGAGGGGACATACGCAGTATTTT
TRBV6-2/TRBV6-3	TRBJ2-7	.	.	CASSYPRSGQVYEQYF	TGTGCCAGCAGTTACCCCCGTTCGGGACAAGTCTACGAGCAGTACTTC
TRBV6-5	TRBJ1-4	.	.	CASRFQLTNEKLFF	TGTGCCAGCAGGTTCCAACTTACTAATGAAAAACTGTTTTTT
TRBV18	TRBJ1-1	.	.	CASSRGEGVGTEAFF	TGTGCCAGCTCACGTGGAGAGGGAGTGGGCACTGAAGCTTTCTTT
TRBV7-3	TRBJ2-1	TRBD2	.	CASSPLSGRVPYNEQFF	TGTGCCAGCAGCCCCCTAAGCGGGAGGGTCCCCTACAATGAGCAGTTCTTC
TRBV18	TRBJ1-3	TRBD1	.	CASSPRSGTGPGNTIYF	TGTGCCAGCTCACCACGAAGCGGGACAGGACCTGGAAACACCATATATTTT
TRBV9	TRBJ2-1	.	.	CASSVDGNSYNEQFF	TGTGCCAGCAGCGTAGATGGGAACTCCTACAATGAGCAGTTCTTC
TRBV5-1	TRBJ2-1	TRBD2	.	CASSRVGTINNEQFF	TGCGCCAGCAGCCGGGTGGGGACTATCAACAATGAGCAGTTCTTC
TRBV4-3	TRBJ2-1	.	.	CASTARGRPVNEQFF	TGCGCCAGCACCGCGAGGGGGAGGCCCGTCAATGAGCAGTTCTTC
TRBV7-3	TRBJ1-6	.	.	CASSLYAVGLGSPLHF	TGTGCCAGCAGCTTATATGCGGTAGGATTAGGCTCACCCCTCCACTTT
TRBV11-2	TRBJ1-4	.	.	CASKKGAGLGEKLFF	TGTGCCAGCAAGAAGGGAGCTGGGTTGGGTGAAAAACTGTTTTTT
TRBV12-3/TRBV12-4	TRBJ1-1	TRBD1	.	CASSKQGISQAFF	TGTGCCAGCAGTAAACAGGGGATCTCGCAAGCTTTCTTT
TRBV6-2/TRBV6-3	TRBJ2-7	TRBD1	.	CASSYVLMARTGNYEQYF	TGTGCCAGCAGTTACGTGTTGATGGCGAGGACAGGGAACTACGAGCAGTACTTC